This T cell receptor beta chain was found in a study of Ad26.COV2.S vaccination and SARS-CoV-2 variants. Across the study: Intramuscular Ad26.COV2.S at 5x10^10 or 1x10^11 viral particles.

There are 13 residues in the CDR3. Germline V gene sequence: CDR1 LNHDA, CDR2 SQIVND (reference sequence). V was pared by 3 bases and J by 8 bases, with 13 bases between. Stated treatment: 15 to 20 received Ad26.COV2.S at low or high dose, single or two shots; 5 received placebo; per-sample allocation not given. Following the first vaccine or placebo injection, samples were taken on day 63. Within Boston, the person who donated was an adult of 18-55 years. Immunization relied on an Ad26 vector, which expressed Wuhan-strain SARS-CoV-2 spike. Clones were read by immunoSEQ multiplex PCR, and TCRdb kept only the in-frame ones, dropping some. The sample yields a few hundred thousand clones, 80% to 90% seen once.

The TCR was taken from a person between 18 and 65 years old who received the Ad26.COV2.S COVID-19 vaccine or a placebo. The chain recombines TRBV19 with TRBJ1-2; D is ambiguous. Sequenced material: peripheral blood, taken in a trial of Ad26.COV2.S vaccine versus placebo. The CDR3 reads CASSMVYWEGYTF. For the CDR3, the DNA is TGTGCCAGTAGTATGGTGTATTGGGAGGGCTACACCTTC.